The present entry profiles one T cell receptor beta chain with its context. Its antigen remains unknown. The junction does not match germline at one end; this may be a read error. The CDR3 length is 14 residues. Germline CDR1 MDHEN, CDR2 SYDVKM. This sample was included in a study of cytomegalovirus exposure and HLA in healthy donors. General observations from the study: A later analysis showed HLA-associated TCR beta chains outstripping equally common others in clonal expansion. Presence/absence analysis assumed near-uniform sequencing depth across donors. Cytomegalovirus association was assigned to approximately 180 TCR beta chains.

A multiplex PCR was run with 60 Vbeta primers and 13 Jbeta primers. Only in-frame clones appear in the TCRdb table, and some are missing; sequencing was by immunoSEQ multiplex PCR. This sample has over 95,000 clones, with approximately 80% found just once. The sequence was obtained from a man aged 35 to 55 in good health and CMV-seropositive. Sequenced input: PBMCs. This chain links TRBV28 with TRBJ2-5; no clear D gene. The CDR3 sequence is CATSLARSRQTQYF. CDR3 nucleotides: TGTGCCACCAGTTTGGCCAGGTCCAGGCAGACCCAGTACTTC.